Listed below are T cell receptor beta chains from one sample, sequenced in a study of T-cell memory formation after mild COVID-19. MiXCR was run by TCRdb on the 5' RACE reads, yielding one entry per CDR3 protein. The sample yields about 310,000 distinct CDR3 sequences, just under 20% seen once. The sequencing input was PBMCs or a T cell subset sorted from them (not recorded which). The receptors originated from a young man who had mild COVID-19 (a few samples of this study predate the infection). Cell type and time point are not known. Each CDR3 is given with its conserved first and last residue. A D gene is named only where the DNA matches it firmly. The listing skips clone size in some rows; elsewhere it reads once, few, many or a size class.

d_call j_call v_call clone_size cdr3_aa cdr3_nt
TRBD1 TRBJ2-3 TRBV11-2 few CASSSPRGLHTQYF TGTGCCAGCAGCTCTCCCAGGGGGTTACATACGCAGTATTTT
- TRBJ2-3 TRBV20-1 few CSATDALGTDTQYF TGCAGTGCTACTGACGCCCTCGGCACAGATACGCAGTATTTT
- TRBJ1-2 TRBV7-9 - CASSSDPRGGYTF TGTGCCAGCAGCTCGGACCCCAGGGGTGGCTACACCTTC
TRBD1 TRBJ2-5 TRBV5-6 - CASSTTGLGETQYF TGTGCCAGCAGCACGACAGGGCTGGGGGAGACCCAGTACTTC
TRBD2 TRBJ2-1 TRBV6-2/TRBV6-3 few CASINSGGRYNEQFF TGTGCCAGCATTAATAGCGGGGGACGCTACAATGAGCAGTTCTTC
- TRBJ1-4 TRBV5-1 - CASSFGPDRPKLFF TGCGCCAGCAGCTTTGGTCCGGACAGACCAAAACTGTTTTTT
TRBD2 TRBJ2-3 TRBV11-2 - CASSSLGGGAGDTQYF TGTGCCAGCAGCTCACTTGGCGGGGGGGCTGGAGATACGCAGTATTTT
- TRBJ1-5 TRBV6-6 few CASRRPLLGQPQHF TGTGCCAGCAGGCGTCCCTTACTAGGTCAGCCCCAGCATTTT
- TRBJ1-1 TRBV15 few CATSRETGWNTEAFF TGTGCCACCAGCAGGGAGACAGGATGGAACACTGAAGCTTTCTTT
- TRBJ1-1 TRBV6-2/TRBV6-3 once CASLRWPNTKAFF TGTGCCAGCCTGCGATGGCCAAACACTAAAGCTTTCTTT
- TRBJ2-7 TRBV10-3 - CATTDTFYEQYF TGTGCCACCACAGACACGTTCTACGAGCAGTACTTC
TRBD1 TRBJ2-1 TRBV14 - CASSLLGTGYDNEQFF TGTGCCAGCAGCCTCCTCGGGACAGGGTACGACAATGAGCAGTTCTTC
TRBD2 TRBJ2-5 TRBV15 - CATGGGIQETQYF TGTGCCACCGGGGGGGGAATCCAAGAGACCCAGTACTTC
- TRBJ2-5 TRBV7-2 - CASSLERDNQETQYF TGTGCCAGCAGCTTAGAGCGGGACAACCAAGAGACCCAGTACTTC
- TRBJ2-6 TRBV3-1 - CASSRAGASGANVLTF TGTGCCAGCAGCCGGGCAGGGGCCTCTGGGGCCAACGTCCTGACTTTC
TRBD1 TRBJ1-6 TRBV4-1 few CASSHGQGYNSPLHF TGCGCCAGCAGCCACGGACAGGGCTATAATTCACCCCTCCACTTT
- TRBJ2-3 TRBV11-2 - CASSRPGAGRADPQYF TGTGCCAGCAGCCGGCCAGGGGCCGGTCGGGCAGATCCGCAGTATTTT
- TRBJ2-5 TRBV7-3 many CASSFSPSAQTQYF TGTGCCAGCAGCTTTAGTCCGTCCGCGCAGACCCAGTACTTC
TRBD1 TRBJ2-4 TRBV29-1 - CSVEDSGPGGGLDIQYF TGCAGCGTTGAAGATTCTGGGCCAGGGGGCGGGTTGGACATTCAGTACTTC
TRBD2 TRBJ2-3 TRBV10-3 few CAISDSGGDVDTQYF TGTGCCATCAGTGATAGCGGGGGGGACGTAGATACGCAGTATTTT
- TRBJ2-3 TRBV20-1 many CSAASGSDTQYF TGCAGTGCCGCATCCGGTTCAGATACGCAGTATTTT
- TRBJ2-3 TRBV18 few CASSPPTNTQYF TGTGCCAGCTCACCACCCACAAATACGCAGTATTTT
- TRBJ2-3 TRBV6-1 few CASSEPGGTDTQYF TGTGCCAGCAGTGAACCGGGGGGCACAGATACGCAGTATTTT
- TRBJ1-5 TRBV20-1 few CSARAWTETNQPQHF TGCAGTGCTAGAGCCTGGACAGAGACCAATCAGCCCCAGCATTTT
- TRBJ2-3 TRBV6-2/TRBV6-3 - CASSPAVDTQYF TGTGCCAGCAGCCCAGCAGTAGATACGCAGTATTTT
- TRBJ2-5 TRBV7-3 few CASSFTGSYQETQYF TGTGCCAGCAGCTTTACCGGGAGCTATCAAGAGACCCAGTACTTC
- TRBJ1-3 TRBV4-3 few CASSQDRGSGNTIYF TGCGCCAGCAGCCAAGATCGAGGCTCTGGAAACACCATATATTTT
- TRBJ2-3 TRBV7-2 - CASSRGERDTQYF TGTGCCAGCAGCCGGGGAGAAAGGGATACGCAGTATTTT
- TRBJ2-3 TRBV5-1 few CASRRDLGSTDTQYF TGCGCCAGCCGGCGGGACCTCGGTAGCACAGATACGCAGTATTTT
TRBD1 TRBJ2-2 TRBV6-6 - CASSWGTGGELFF TGTGCCAGCAGTTGGGGGACAGGCGGGGAGCTGTTTTTT
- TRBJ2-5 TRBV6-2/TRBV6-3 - CASSGPGGTQYF TGTGCCAGCAGCGGGCCTGGCGGGACCCAGTACTTC
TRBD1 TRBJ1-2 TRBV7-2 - CASSPVTRDSHGYTF TGTGCCAGCAGCCCAGTGACCCGGGACAGTCATGGCTACACCTTC
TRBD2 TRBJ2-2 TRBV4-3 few CASSQESGGAGELFF TGCGCCAGCAGCCAAGAAAGCGGGGGGGCCGGGGAGCTGTTTTTT
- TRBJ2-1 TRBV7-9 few CASSRSSYNEQFF TGTGCCAGCAGCAGGTCCTCCTACAATGAGCAGTTCTTC
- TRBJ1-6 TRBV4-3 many CASSQGNGAINSPLHF TGCGCCAGCAGCCAAGGAAACGGCGCGATTAATTCACCCCTCCACTTT
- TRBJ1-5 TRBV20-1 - CSAGEVGVEQPQHF TGCAGTGCTGGGGAGGTAGGGGTTGAACAGCCCCAGCATTTT
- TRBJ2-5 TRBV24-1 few CATSEPYQETQYF TGTGCCACCAGTGAACCGTACCAAGAGACCCAGTACTTC
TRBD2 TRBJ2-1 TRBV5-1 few CASSLDSSGGDNEQFF TGCGCCAGCAGCTTGGATTCTAGCGGGGGGGACAATGAGCAGTTCTTC
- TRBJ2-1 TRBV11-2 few CASSSGTFNEQFF TGTGCCAGCAGTTCCGGGACGTTCAATGAGCAGTTCTTC
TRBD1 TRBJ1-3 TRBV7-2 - CASSSPGQRSTIYF TGTGCCAGCAGCTCACCGGGACAGAGATCCACCATATATTTT
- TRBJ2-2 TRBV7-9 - CASSSHTGELFF TGTGCCAGCAGTTCTCATACCGGGGAGCTGTTTTTT
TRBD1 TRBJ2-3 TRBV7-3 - CASSLTGGDTQYF TGTGCCAGCAGTTTGACAGGGGGAGATACGCAGTATTTT
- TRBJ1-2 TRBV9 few CASSVAGGDYGYTF TGTGCCAGCAGCGTAGCGGGGGGAGATTATGGCTACACCTTC
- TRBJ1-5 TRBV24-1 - CATSAATGNSNQPQHF TGTGCCACCAGCGCGGCGACAGGCAATAGCAATCAGCCCCAGCATTTT
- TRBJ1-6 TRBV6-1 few CASSESGPGSSYNSPLHF TGTGCCAGCAGTGAAAGTGGACCAGGGAGCTCCTATAATTCACCCCTCCACTTT
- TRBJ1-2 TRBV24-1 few CATSMPEGDYGYTF TGTGCCACCAGTATGCCAGAGGGGGACTATGGCTACACCTTC
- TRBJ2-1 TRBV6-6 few CASSARYRDGRFF TGTGCCAGCAGTGCCCGTTATCGAGACGGTCGGTTCTTC
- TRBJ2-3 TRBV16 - CASSQYGGTDTQYF TGTGCCAGCAGCCAATATGGAGGCACAGATACGCAGTATTTT
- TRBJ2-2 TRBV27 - CASSLSVRVTGELFF TGTGCCAGCAGTTTATCGGTCAGAGTAACCGGGGAGCTGTTTTTT
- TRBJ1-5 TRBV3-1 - CASSQGEKQPQHF TGTGCCAGCAGCCAAGGAGAAAAACAGCCCCAGCATTTT
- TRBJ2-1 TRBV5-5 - CASSPEGNEQFF TGTGCCAGCAGCCCGGAGGGCAATGAGCAGTTCTTC
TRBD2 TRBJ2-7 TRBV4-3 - CASSQDSEPHSGGRYEQYF TGCGCCAGCAGCCAAGATTCCGAGCCCCATAGCGGGGGGCGGTACGAGCAGTACTTC